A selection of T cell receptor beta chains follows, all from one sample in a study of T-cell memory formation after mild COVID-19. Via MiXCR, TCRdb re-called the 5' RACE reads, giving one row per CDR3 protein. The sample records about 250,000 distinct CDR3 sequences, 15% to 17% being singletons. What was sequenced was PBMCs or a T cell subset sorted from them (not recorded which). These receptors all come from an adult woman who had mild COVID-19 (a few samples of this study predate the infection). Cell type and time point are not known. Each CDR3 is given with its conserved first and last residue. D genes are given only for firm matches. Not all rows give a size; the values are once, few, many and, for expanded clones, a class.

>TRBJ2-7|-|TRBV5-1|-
CASSLEKGSEQYF
TGCGCCAGCAGCCTAGAGAAGGGGTCCGAGCAGTACTTC
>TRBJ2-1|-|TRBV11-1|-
CASSFPGGNEQFF
TGTGCCAGCAGCTTCCCAGGGGGGAATGAGCAGTTCTTC
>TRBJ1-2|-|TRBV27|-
CASSLMGDRGYGYTF
TGTGCCAGCAGTTTAATGGGGGATCGTGGCTATGGCTACACCTTC
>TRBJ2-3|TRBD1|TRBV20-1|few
CSAISPGQGQIAQYF
TGCAGTGCTATCAGCCCGGGACAGGGTCAGATCGCGCAGTATTTT
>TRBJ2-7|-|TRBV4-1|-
CASSQDGRGGTSYEQYF
TGCGCCAGCAGCCAAGACGGGCGAGGAGGGACCTCCTACGAGCAGTACTTC
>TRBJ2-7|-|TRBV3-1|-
CASSQNGNSYEQYF
TGTGCCAGCAGCCAAAACGGGAACTCCTACGAGCAGTACTTC
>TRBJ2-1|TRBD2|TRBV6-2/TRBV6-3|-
CASSYLSGRASSYNEQFF
TGTGCCAGCAGTTATCTTAGTGGGAGGGCCAGCTCCTACAATGAGCAGTTCTTC
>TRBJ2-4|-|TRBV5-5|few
CASSLMVRQGGKNIQYF
TGTGCCAGCAGCTTGATGGTGAGACAGGGAGGCAAAAACATTCAGTACTTC
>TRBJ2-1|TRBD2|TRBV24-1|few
CATSEGLGYINEQFF
TGTGCCACCAGTGAGGGACTAGGATACATCAATGAGCAGTTCTTC
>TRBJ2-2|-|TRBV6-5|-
CASRTSWNTGELFF
TGTGCCAGCAGGACTAGTTGGAACACCGGGGAGCTGTTTTTT
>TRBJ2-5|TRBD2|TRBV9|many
CASMLSSGRDQETQYF
TGTGCCAGCATGTTGTCTAGCGGGAGGGATCAAGAGACCCAGTACTTC
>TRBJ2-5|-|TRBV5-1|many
CASSLGGGTVMETQYF
TGCGCCAGCAGCTTGGGTGGGGGGACCGTGATGGAGACCCAGTACTTC
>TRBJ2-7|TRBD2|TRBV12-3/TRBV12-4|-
CASSLGTPGLAVNF
TGTGCCAGCAGTTTAGGCACACCGGGACTAGCGGTTAACTTC
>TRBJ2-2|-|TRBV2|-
CASSSNAAGELFF
TGTGCCAGCAGTTCCAACGCCGCCGGGGAGCTGTTTTTT
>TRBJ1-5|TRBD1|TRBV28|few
CASSLLVGPGGGHSNQPQHF
TGTGCCAGCAGTTTGTTGGTCGGGCCAGGGGGCGGACATAGCAATCAGCCCCAGCATTTT
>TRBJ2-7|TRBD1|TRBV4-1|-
CASSHSLGQKRYEQYF
TGCGCCAGCAGCCACTCATTGGGACAGAAGAGGTACGAGCAGTACTTC
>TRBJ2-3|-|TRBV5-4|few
CASSFGQGRTDTQYF
TGTGCCAGCAGCTTTGGGCAGGGACGCACAGATACGCAGTATTTT
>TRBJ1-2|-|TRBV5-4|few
CASSLGQLDYGYTF
TGTGCCAGCAGCTTGGGACAGCTAGACTATGGCTACACCTTC
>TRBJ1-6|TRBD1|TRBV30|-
CAWVDRGGSDNSPLHF
TGTGCCTGGGTGGACAGAGGGGGCTCTGATAATTCACCCCTCCACTTT
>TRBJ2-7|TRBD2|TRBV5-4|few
CASSSTSGRSYEQYF
TGTGCCAGCAGCTCGACTAGCGGGAGATCCTACGAGCAGTACTTC
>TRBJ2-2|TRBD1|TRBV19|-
CASSTPDRVPGELFF
TGTGCCAGTAGTACCCCCGACAGGGTCCCCGGGGAGCTGTTTTTT
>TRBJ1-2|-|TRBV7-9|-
CASSPRNNYGYTF
TGTGCCAGCAGCCCAAGGAATAACTATGGCTACACCTTC
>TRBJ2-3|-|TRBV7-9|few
CASSLVALTDTQYF
TGTGCCAGCAGCTTAGTGGCTCTTACAGATACGCAGTATTTT
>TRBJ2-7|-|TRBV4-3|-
CASSQVSVSAGSYEQYF
TGCGCCAGCAGCCAAGTTTCGGTTAGCGCCGGCTCCTACGAGCAGTACTTC